This T cell receptor beta chain derives from a study of identifying expanded T cells in peripheral blood. V was shortened by 1 base and J by 3 bases, with 21 bases between the two germline ends. The CDR3 covers 18 residues. From germline, CDR1 is SGHAT and CDR2 FQNNGV. Produced via immunoSEQ multiplex PCR; TCRdb's table is partial and in-frame only. The data hold approximately 90,000 clones, with approximately 84% observed a single time. This clone was seen once. The chain links TRBV11-2 to TRBJ1-1, with TRBD1 as a possible D gene (5 bases). The sequenced sample consisted of blood. This sequence originates from a person between 18 and 75 years old in good health. The CDR3 DNA sequence: TGTGCCAGCAGCTTAGGAAGGAGGGGCCCTCAGCCCTACACTGAAGCTTTCTTT. Amino acids: CASSLGRRGPQPYTEAFF.